Listed below are T cell receptor beta chains from one sample, sequenced in a study of T-cell reconstitution after alpha-beta-depleted transplantation in children. TCRdb reanalysed the PCR reads using MiXCR and keeps one entry per CDR3 protein. The profile shows 640,000 or so distinct CDR3 sequences, about 15% of them singletons. The sample consisted of PBMCs from the stem cell graft donor, taken from the stem cell graft. These receptors all stem from a human donor who donated a stem cell graft to a child with acute myeloid leukemia. Both conserved end residues are trimmed from each CDR3. The order of the fields is V gene, D gene, clone size, CDR3 protein. The D gene is left open where the match is weak. Clone sizes are given selectively: once, few, many, or a class where the clone is expanded.

TRBV7-7 | - | many | ASSGAADNNEQF
TRBV7-2 | - | - | ASSPGNIGSPLH
TRBV10-3 | - | many | AISGQVNEQF
TRBV12-3/TRBV12-4 | - | - | ASSPDPRPYEQY
TRBV20-1 | - | - | SARERAAAFEQY
TRBV5-6 | - | - | ASSLAMPEGTQY
TRBV29-1 | TRBD1 | many | SVLIQGSRGELF
TRBV12-3/TRBV12-4 | TRBD1 | many | ASSHDREETQY
TRBV6-1 | TRBD2 | few | ASILTSGINTGELF
TRBV5-1 | - | - | ASSLQEDLDEQY
TRBV20-1 | TRBD2 | - | SAWGVAGDNEQF